This is a list of T cell receptor beta chains from one sample in a study of blood T cell repertoires in COVID-19. Here immunoSEQ multiplex PCR was the method, and the copy in TCRdb shows in-frame clones only, minus some. Of around 180,000 clones in the sample, more than 80% are singletons; the top ten hold more than 10%. The sample comprised peripheral blood. These receptors came from a woman of 80 years or more with COVID-19, enrolled during active disease. CDR3s include the opening cysteine and the closing phenylalanine or tryptophan. The D gene is left open where the match is weak. Clone size is not always given. Where it is, it says once, few, many or a class for expanded clones.

NA TRBJ1-1 15 NA TRBV5-1 CASSLGPVLGTEAFF TGCGCCAGCAGCCTAGGCCCAGTCTTGGGCACTGAAGCTTTCTTT
TRBD1 TRBJ1-2 17 NA TRBV19 CASTFRDRVLGGYGYTF TGTGCCAGTACCTTCCGGGACAGGGTACTAGGGGGCTATGGCTACACCTTC
NA TRBJ1-1 13 once TRBV27 CASSLATGAEAFF TGTGCCAGCAGTTTAGCGACGGGAGCTGAAGCTTTCTTT
NA TRBJ2-2 16 NA TRBV9 CASSTSRESDTGELFF TGTGCCAGCAGCACCTCACGGGAAAGTGACACCGGGGAGCTGTTTTTT
NA TRBJ2-7 17 NA TRBV21-1 CASSKVVKRGRSYEQYF TGTGCCAGCAGCAAAGTTGTAAAAAGGGGAAGGTCCTACGAGCAGTACTTC
NA TRBJ1-4 16 NA TRBV25-1 CASSDPPGPQGEKLFF TGTGCCAGCAGTGACCCTCCGGGCCCCCAGGGTGAAAAACTGTTTTTT
TRBD1 TRBJ2-7 13 once TRBV11-2 CASSGQASYEQYF TGTGCCAGCAGTGGACAGGCCTCCTACGAGCAGTACTTC
TRBD2 TRBJ2-1 16 NA TRBV7-9 CASSLFGGVVSNEQFF TGTGCCAGCAGCTTATTCGGGGGGGTAGTTTCTAATGAGCAGTTCTTC
TRBD1 TRBJ2-6 17 few TRBV4-2 CASSHRQGRSGANVLTF TGTGCCAGCAGCCATCGACAGGGGCGGTCTGGGGCCAACGTCCTGACTTTC
TRBD2 TRBJ2-3 16 NA TRBV11-2 CASSSPRGLAGDTQYF TGTGCCAGCAGCTCCCCACGGGGACTAGCCGGTGATACGCAGTATTTT
NA TRBJ1-1 16 few TRBV19 CASSIVGPTRNSEAFF TGTGCCAGTAGTATAGTAGGCCCGACACGCAACTCCGAAGCTTTCTTT
TRBD2 TRBJ2-7 14 NA TRBV5-1 CASSFLAGDYEQYF TGCGCCAGCAGCTTCCTAGCGGGCGACTACGAGCAGTACTTC
TRBD2 TRBJ2-3 16 NA TRBV24-1 CATSDSGGEGTDTQYF TGTGCCACCAGTGATTCGGGAGGGGAGGGCACAGATACGCAGTATTTT
NA TRBJ1-2 14 NA TRBV29-1 CSVEDEEGIDGYTF TGCAGCGTTGAAGACGAGGAGGGGATCGATGGCTACACCTTC
NA TRBJ1-5 14 NA TRBV4-1 CASSQGLAPWPQHF TGCGCCAGCAGCCAAGGGTTGGCCCCCTGGCCCCAGCATTTT